These T cell receptor beta chains were read from a single sample in a study of resident and recirculating memory T cells in vitiligo. This table comes from immunoSEQ multiplex PCR, and its TCRdb copy is limited to in-frame clones, with some not included. The table lists around 70,000 clones, more than 85% of them singletons, with about 4.9% in the top ten. Source material: blood. These TCRs come from a male donor with vitiligo. Both conserved end residues are trimmed from each CDR3.

j_call v_call cdr3_aa
TRBJ2-3 TRBV6-5 ASSYGGRTSGTQY
TRBJ2-4 TRBV5-1 ASSLRQVTAKNIQY
TRBJ1-2 TRBV10-1 ASRTDRGYGYT
TRBJ2-1 TRBV19 ASSMTSGGANEQF
TRBJ1-1 TRBV14 ASRPLGRSEAF
TRBJ2-3 TRBV2 ASSPTLRTDTQY
TRBJ1-1 TRBV4-3 ASSLRGGVRNTEAF
TRBJ2-7 TRBV6-5 ASSYQGGLEQY
TRBJ2-2 TRBV4-2 ASSQARDSELTGELF
TRBJ1-5 TRBV19 ASRSGGISNQPQH
TRBJ1-6 TRBV6-5 AAGTSGAYNSPLH
TRBJ2-7 TRBV28 ASSLRGKYEQY
TRBJ2-7 TRBV6-5 ASQIRGQTYEQY
TRBJ2-1 TRBV6-6 ASSYSEVYNEQF
TRBJ1-2 TRBV19 ASSIPRWTGNYGYT
TRBJ1-6 TRBV28 ASSPLGLNSPLH
TRBJ2-7 TRBV4-2 ASSQARGDTSEQY
TRBJ1-2 TRBV9 ASSVSGTEPPRT
TRBJ2-7 TRBV27 ASSLRGSGPGGYEQY
TRBJ2-1 TRBV12-5 ASGSGGFSYNEQF
TRBJ1-1 TRBV4-3 ASSQEGTGTEAF
TRBJ1-2 TRBV6-6 ASGGTGTNYGYT
TRBJ1-1 TRBV4-3 ASSQDYMRGAGNTEAF
TRBJ1-4 TRBV5-1 ASKGTVNEKLF
TRBJ1-6 TRBV5-5 ASSSDSPLH
TRBJ1-1 TRBV27 ASSPAGVRTEAF
TRBJ2-1 TRBV18 ASSPTDGGAIYNEQF
TRBJ2-7 TRBV4-3 ASSQESAAYEQY
TRBJ2-7 TRBV30 AWSVNWSPPHYEQY
TRBJ1-3 TRBV5-1 ASSLDPGTGGPGNTIY
TRBJ1-1 TRBV6-4 ASSATGTPPKDTEAF
TRBJ2-5 TRBV5-1 ASSLTGRETQY
TRBJ1-1 TRBV19 ASSIGRHTEAF
TRBJ2-7 TRBV4-3 ASSQEVADSYEQY
TRBJ2-7 TRBV6-1 ASSKDRPSYEQY
TRBJ2-7 TRBV27 ASSLGTPTYEQY
TRBJ1-2 TRBV6-4 ASSDLPGNMGGYT
TRBJ1-1 TRBV11-2 ASSLTILRGTDTEAF
TRBJ1-2 TRBV5-4 ASSLVAGGGYT
TRBJ2-3 TRBV7-2 ASSLEGGDQGNTQY
TRBJ2-3 TRBV4-1 ASSQAGMADTQY
TRBJ1-2 TRBV30 AWRGTPYGYT